This TCR beta chain was captured in a study of T-cell memory formation after mild COVID-19. On this clonotype itself: Its antigen is not identified. A read error is possible here, since a much larger clone lies one base away.

Study-wide findings and caveats: Clones contracting across day 15 to 85 had a balanced CD4/CD8 profile; later expanding clones leaned CD4+. Researchers report contracting CD4+ clones mostly in CM and EM, with CD8+ clones in EMRA. Researchers found some responding clones in pre-infection memory, a sign that cross-reactive memory joined.

Germline CDR1 is SEHNR and CDR2 is FQNEAQ (reference sequence). The CDR3 length is 12 residues. UMIs and sample barcodes were carried by the TCR alpha and TCR beta cDNA libraries that 5'RACE produced using constant-segment primers. Each CDR3 protein gets one entry after TCRdb re-called the 5' RACE reads with MiXCR. The data show around 220,000 distinct CDR3 sequences, around 17% seen once. The source of this sequence is a young man who had mild COVID-19 (a few samples of this study predate the infection). Cell type and time point are not known. Source material: PBMCs or a T cell subset sorted from them (not recorded which). This chain uses TRBV7-9 with TRBJ2-7; a possible D gene is TRBD2 (5 bases). The CDR3, as DNA: TGTGCCATCAGCTCCGGGACCTACGAGCAGTACTTC. This encodes CAISSGTYEQYF. Full variable domain (rest looked up from reference TRBV7-9 and TRBJ2-7): DTGVSQNPRHKITKRGQNVTFRCDPISEHNRLYWYRQTLGQGPEFLTYFQNEAQLEKSRLLSDRFSAERPKGSFSTLEIQRTEQGDSAMYLCAISSGTYEQYFGPGTRLTVT.